The 30 T cell receptor beta chains listed next were all sequenced from one sample in a study of cytomegalovirus exposure and HLA in healthy donors. Primers included in the PCR were 60 Vbeta and 13 Jbeta primers. TCRdb's table, derived via immunoSEQ multiplex PCR, lists solely in-frame clones and lacks some. The sample has more than 150,000 clones; under 85% are singletons. Sequences were obtained from PBMCs. These receptors all come from a man aged 50-59 years in good health and CMV-seronegative.

V usage is TRBV28 and J usage is TRBJ2-5, with 13 bases lining up with TRBD2. CDR1 MDHEN and CDR2 SYDVKM come from the germline V gene. CDR3 length: 17 residues. V gave up 5 bases and J gave up 6 bases; unmatched junction bases: 12. CDR3 sequence (DNA): TGTGCCAGCAGTGACCTACCGGGACTAGCGGGACTGAAGACCCAGTACTTC. It is translated as CASSDLPGLAGLKTQYF.

The chain joins TRBV6-6 to TRBJ2-1; D call uncertain. Trimming pared 2 bases from V and 15 bases from J, leaving 17 bases between. CDR3 size: 13 residues. Germline V gene lookup returns CDR1 MNHNY and CDR2 SVGAGI (reference sequence). The CDR3 DNA is TGTGCCAGCAGTTACGCACCGTCCAGTAACCCGTTCTTC. Protein product: CASSYAPSSNPFF.

The chain is built from TRBV2 and TRBJ2-5; D is perhaps TRBD2 (5 bases). Trimming took off 7 bases at V and 2 bases at J, with 17 bases between the two ends. Per germline, CDR1 SNHLY and CDR2 FYNNEI. The CDR3 consists of 15 residues. CDR3 residues: CASTIRGITQETQYF. Written as DNA, the CDR3 is TGTGCCAGCACCATAAGAGGGATAACTCAAGAGACCCAGTACTTC.

The V call is TRBV7-2, the J call TRBJ2-1; 12 nucleotides match TRBD2. The germline V gene encodes CDR1 SGHTA and CDR2 FQGNSA. V lost 6 bases and J lost 5; bases outside the gene matches: 5. This CDR3 comprises 15 residues. As DNA, the CDR3 is TGTGCCAGCAGGTCAACTAGCGGGGGGAACAATGAGCAGTTCTTC. The encoded protein is CASRSTSGGNNEQFF.

This clone was seen a few times. The genes are TRBV29-1 and TRBJ2-7, with TRBD1 identical over 11 bases. Germline V gene lookup returns CDR1 SQVTM and CDR2 ANQGSEA. The V segment lost 6 bases and the J segment 2 bases; nucleotides outside the gene matches: 6. The CDR3 is 14 amino acids. The CDR3 DNA sequence: TGCAGCGTGCCTGGACAGGGGGCCACCTACGAGCAGTACTTC. Translated, it gives CSVPGQGATYEQYF.

In DNA, the CDR3 is TGTGCCAGCAGCGTAGGCAGGGTTCATTCACCCCTCCACTTT. Translation gives CASSVGRVHSPLHF. The chain recombines TRBV9 with TRBJ1-6, with D possibly TRBD1 on 5 matching bases. The CDR3 extends over 14 amino acids. The germline CDR1 and CDR2 sequences are SGDLS and YYNGEE. The V and J ends lost 0 bases and 8 bases respectively, with 9 bases between them. Filled out from reference TRBV9 and TRBJ1-6, the complete variable domain reads DSGVTQTPKHLITATGQRVTLRCSPRSGDLSVYWYQQSLDQGLQFLIQYYNGEERAKGNILERFSAQQFPDLHSELNLSSLELGDSALYFCASSVGRVHSPLHFGNGTRLTVT.

This clone was observed a few times. This chain uses TRBV7-6 with TRBJ2-5; D is possibly TRBD2 (5 bases). The CDR3 has 13 amino acids. The germline V gene has CDR1 SGHVS and CDR2 FNYEAQ. V was trimmed by 5 bases and J by 4 bases, leaving 11 bases between them. Here the CDR3 DNA reads TGTGCCAGCAGCCGAGAGGGAGCAGAGACCCAGTACTTC. Translation: CASSREGAETQYF.

J is TRBJ2-1 and V is TRBV4-3; TRBD2 matches 7 bases. CDR1 and CDR2 from the germline V gene are LGHNA and YSLEER. This CDR3 has 17 amino acids. J was trimmed by 0 bases and V by 1 base; bases with no gene match: 6. For the CDR3, the DNA is TGCGCCAGCAGCCAAGCGGGACGCGGGAGCTCCTACAATGAGCAGTTCTTC. Its protein is CASSQAGRGSSYNEQFF.

This clone was counted a single time. The rearrangement uses TRBV5-6 and TRBJ2-1, with D perhaps matching TRBD2 (5 bases). V shed 7 bases and J shed 7 bases, with 24 bases lying between them. CDR3 length: 16 amino acids. Looked up from germline, CDR1 is SGHDT and CDR2 is YYEEEE. CDR3 residues: CASYLLGTTEVNEQFF. In DNA form, the CDR3 reads TGTGCCAGCTACCTTCTAGGCACTACGGAGGTGAATGAGCAGTTCTTC.

The gene calls are TRBV6-6 and TRBJ2-2; D gene ambiguous. V lost 6 bases to trimming and J lost 1 base, with 9 bases between them. In germline, CDR1 is MNHNY, CDR2 SVGAGI (reference sequence). CDR3 length: 14 residues. The CDR3 nucleotides are TGTGCCAGCAGATCCAACAGGAACACCGGGGAGCTGTTTTTT. Translation: CASRSNRNTGELFF.

The CDR3 region is CASNSYNEQFF. The CDR3 coding sequence is TGTGCCAGCAACAGCTACAATGAGCAGTTCTTC. The chain uses TRBV28 and TRBJ2-1, with D hard to call. Per the germline V gene, CDR1 is MDHEN and CDR2 is SYDVKM. The CDR3 covers 11 residues. Trimming removed 7 bases at V and 3 bases at J, with 4 bases between.

This chain joins TRBV29-1 and TRBJ1-2, with TRBD1 matching 8 bases. The trim removed 6 bases at V and 8 bases at J, leaving 2 bases unmatched. From germline, CDR1 is SQVTM and CDR2 ANQGSEA. The CDR3 is 10 residues long. For the CDR3, the DNA is TGCAGCGTAGGACAGGGAGGCTACACCTTC. Protein product: CSVGQGGYTF.

V is TRBV11-3 and J is TRBJ2-1; D not certain. CDR3 length: 15 amino acids. The germline V gene has CDR1 SGHNT and CDR2 YENEEA. V was clipped by 0 bases and J by 0 bases, with 6 bases between them. The CDR3 sequence is CASSLEYSSYNEQFF. Here the CDR3 DNA reads TGTGCCAGCAGCTTAGAATACAGCTCCTACAATGAGCAGTTCTTC.

Regarding this clone: An end of the junction differs from the germline gene, which may be a read error. The chain combines TRBV7-7 with TRBJ2-3, with D possibly being TRBD2 (5 bases). The CDR3 is 16 residues long. The germline gives CDR1 SSHAT, CDR2 FNYEAQ (reference sequence). CDR3: CASSPDVYGITDTQYF. The CDR3 DNA is TGTGCTAGCAGCCCGGATGTTTACGGGATCACAGATACGCAGTATTTT.

V gene TRBV19 combines with J gene TRBJ1-5; 7 nucleotides match TRBD1. CDR3 size: 15 residues. The J segment lost 4 bases and the V segment lost 5 bases, leaving 8 bases of the junction unmatched. From germline, CDR1 is LNHDA and CDR2 SQIVND (reference sequence). The CDR3 DNA is TGTGCCAGTAGTCAAGACAGGGTCGGGAATCAGCCCCAGCATTTT. The encoded protein is CASSQDRVGNQPQHF.

The chain uses TRBV19 and TRBJ1-1, with TRBD1 matching over 8 bases. This CDR3 is 12 amino acids long. V was pared by 4 bases and J by 6 bases, with 1 base of the junction left unmatched. Per the germline V gene, CDR1 is LNHDA and CDR2 is SQIVND (reference sequence). CDR3 sequence: CASSTRGPEAFF. CDR3 coding DNA: TGTGCCAGTAGTACCAGGGGGCCTGAAGCTTTCTTT.

This clone was detected only a few times. This rearrangement joins TRBV5-4 to TRBJ2-2, with TRBD1 matching 8 bases. Germline V gene data show CDR1 as SGHNT and CDR2 as YYREEE (reference sequence). The CDR3 consists of 16 residues. V was clipped by 4 bases and J by 1 base; unmatched bases: 6. CDR3: CASSLPTGVNTGELFF. In DNA, the CDR3 is TGTGCCAGCAGCCTTCCGACAGGGGTGAACACCGGGGAGCTGTTTTTT.

The gene calls are TRBV7-2 and TRBJ1-4, with 10 nucleotides matching TRBD1. Trimming removed 6 bases from V and 7 bases from J; junction bases left unmatched: 8. This CDR3 contains 15 residues. From germline, CDR1 is SGHTA and CDR2 FQGNSA. The CDR3 DNA reads TGTGCCAGCAGTCGACAGGGGGCTGCGGGTGAAAAACTGTTTTTT. It codes for CASSRQGAAGEKLFF. Combining the CDR3 with reference TRBV7-2 and TRBJ1-4 gives the whole variable domain GAGVSQSPSNKVTEKGKDVELRCDPISGHTALYWYRQSLGQGLEFLIYFQGNSAPDKSGLPSDRFSAERTGGSVSTLTIQRTQQEDSAVYLCASSRQGAAGEKLFFGSGTQLSVL.

This clone occurred a few times. This sequence joins TRBV5-1 and TRBJ2-3; 11 bases agree with TRBD2. The V gene's germline CDR1 is SGHRS and CDR2 YFSETQ. Unmatched junction bases numbered 6, after V lost 2 bases and J lost 4 bases. CDR3 length: 16 residues. The chain's CDR3 is CASSLPLAGEADTQYF. The CDR3 DNA reads TGCGCCAGCAGCTTACCACTAGCGGGAGAAGCAGATACGCAGTATTTT.

The rearrangement links TRBV7-8 to TRBJ1-1; a weak D match, TRBD1 (5 bases). Germline V lookup: CDR1 SGHVS, CDR2 FQNEAQ. V was trimmed by 0 bases and J by 0 bases, leaving 11 bases between them. CDR3 length equals 16 residues. The CDR3 DNA reads TGTGCCAGCAGCTTAGCGAACGGGGGACTGAACACTGAAGCTTTCTTT. This codes for CASSLANGGLNTEAFF.

V usage is TRBV18 and J usage is TRBJ2-7, with D tentatively TRBD2 (6 bases). V lost 4 bases, J lost 5 bases, and 15 bases lay in between. From germline, CDR1 is KGHSH and CDR2 LQKENI. The CDR3 sequence is 14 residues long. For the CDR3, the DNA is TGTGCCAGCTCACGCTGGGGGGAGACAGACGAGCAGTACTTC. Residues: CASSRWGETDEQYF.

This clone was seen only a few times. The V gene is TRBV28, the J gene TRBJ1-2, with 10 nucleotides matching TRBD1. The V and J ends lost 6 bases and 7 bases, in that order; junction bases with no gene match: 11. Germline V CDR1 and CDR2: MDHEN, SYDVKM. The CDR3 sequence is 15 residues long. DNA of the CDR3: TGTGCCAGCAGGCGGAGACAGGGGGCTTGGAGTGGCTACACCTTC. Protein sequence: CASRRRQGAWSGYTF.

The gene calls are TRBV5-8 and TRBJ2-6; D is possibly TRBD1 (6 bases). Per germline, CDR1 SGHTS and CDR2 YDEGEE. This CDR3 has 17 residues. Trimming left V 2 bases short and J 4 bases short, with 16 bases between. The chain's CDR3 is CASSLRKTGSGANVLTF. The CDR3 coding sequence is TGTGCCAGCAGCTTACGCAAAACAGGGAGCGGGGCCAACGTCCTGACTTTC.

V gene TRBV2 combines with J gene TRBJ2-5; a weak D match, TRBD2 (5 bases). CDR1 is SNHLY, CDR2 FYNNEI, per germline. The CDR3 runs 15 residues. The V end lost 6 bases, the J end lost 2 bases, and 16 bases lay between the germline ends. The CDR3 is CASSFDREPQETQYF. The CDR3 nucleotides are TGTGCCAGCAGCTTTGACCGGGAACCTCAAGAGACCCAGTACTTC. Full variable domain (rest looked up from reference TRBV2 and TRBJ2-5): EPEVTQTPSHQVTQMGQEVILRCVPISNHLYFYWYRQILGQKVEFLVSFYNNEISEKSEIFDDQFSVERPDGSNFTLKIRSTKLEDSAMYFCASSFDREPQETQYFGPGTRLLVL.

The table lists this clone with a few counts. The rearrangement uses TRBV4-3 and TRBJ2-2; maybe TRBD1 (6 bases). The CDR3 is 16 amino acids. Trimming pared 1 base from V and 5 bases from J, leaving 14 bases between. From germline, CDR1 is LGHNA and CDR2 YSLEER. The CDR3 bases are TGCGCCAGCAGCCAAGCAGGGGCGATGTGGACCGGGGAGCTGTTTTTT. The encoded protein is CASSQAGAMWTGELFF.

The rearrangement joins TRBV20-1 to TRBJ2-5, with a weak D call TRBD2 (5 bases). V dropped 7 bases and J dropped 2 bases, with 8 bases sitting between them. This CDR3 contains 11 residues. The germline CDR1 and CDR2 sequences are DFQATT and SNEGSKA (reference sequence). The CDR3 DNA is TGCAGTGTAAAGCGGCAAGAGACCCAGTACTTC. This gives the protein CSVKRQETQYF.

The CDR3 DNA reads TGCGCCAGCAGCCCGACGGGACAGCCGAACACTGAAGCTTTCTTT. It encodes CASSPTGQPNTEAFF. The J gene is TRBJ1-1, the V gene TRBV4-1, with 7 positions matching TRBD1. Looked up from germline, CDR1 is MGHRA and CDR2 is YSYEKL. Germline trimming cut 4 bases from V and 1 base from J; bases unmatched to any gene: 6. The CDR3 consists of 15 residues.

This chain links TRBV6-6 with TRBJ2-7; D possibly corresponds to TRBD1 (6 bases). Trimming pared 5 bases from V and 3 bases from J, leaving 17 bases between. The CDR3 is made up of 15 amino acids. Germline CDR1 reads MNHNY; CDR2 reads SVGAGI (reference sequence). The CDR3 loop reads CASSLKSGHYYEQYF. DNA for the CDR3: TGTGCCAGCAGTCTGAAATCGGGACACTACTACGAGCAGTACTTC.

This rearrangement joins TRBV7-2 to TRBJ1-1; 8 nucleotides align to TRBD1. CDR1 and CDR2 from the germline V gene are SGHTA and FQGNSA. CDR3 length: 13 residues. The V gene end was trimmed by 5 bases and the J gene end by 3 bases; junction bases not matched to a gene: 2. DNA for the CDR3: TGTGCCAGCAGCAAGACAGGGGACACTGAAGCTTTCTTT. Translation gives CASSKTGDTEAFF.

This chain uses TRBV7-6 with TRBJ2-7, with TRBD2 matching over 8 bases. The germline V gene encodes CDR1 SGHVS and CDR2 FNYEAQ. J gave up 2 bases and V 5 bases, and 11 bases lay outside the gene matches. This CDR3 contains 16 residues. CDR3 region: CASSRGRRGDPYEQYF. The CDR3 coding sequence is TGTGCCAGCAGCCGGGGTCGGCGGGGGGACCCCTACGAGCAGTACTTC.